The sequence of this T cell receptor beta chain was determined in a study of T cell changes during pregnancy in multiple sclerosis. Generated by immunoSEQ multiplex PCR, the TCRdb table keeps only in-frame clones and is missing some. The data show tens of thousands of clones, 80% to 90% seen once. The CDR3 has 16 amino acids. V gave up 2 bases and J gave up 2 bases, with 16 bases separating them. Germline assignment: CDR1 MNHNY and CDR2 SVGAGI (reference sequence). This specimen consisted of CD4+ T cells from peripheral blood mononuclear cells, obtained after pregnancy. This chain links TRBV6-6 with TRBJ2-7, with D possibly matching TRBD2 (6 bases). The sequence was collected from a female donor with multiple sclerosis, enrolled in a pregnancy study. The DNA for the CDR3 is TGTGCCAGCAGTTACGGGGCCGGGACTGATCCCTACGAGCAGTACTTC. As protein: CASSYGAGTDPYEQYF.